Listed below are T cell receptor beta chains from one sample, sequenced in a study of blood T cells in healthy people across ages. TCRdb re-called the 5' RACE reads with MiXCR, one entry per CDR3 protein. The repertoire consists of more than 650,000 distinct CDR3 sequences, with 20% to 30% occurring once and the leading ten covering under 3%. The same data also went into a second study, on T cells of mothers and their children.

The sample taken for sequencing was blood. These receptors all stem from a boy under 18 in good health. The CDR3 runs from the conserved cysteine through the conserved F or W.

V	J	CDR3
TRBV5-1	TRBJ2-1	CASSLARSKYNEQFF
TRBV29-1	TRBJ2-2	CSVTDTNTGELFF
TRBV18	TRBJ2-5	CASSPPSSETQYF
TRBV12-3/TRBV12-4	.	CASSPSISRSEQYF
TRBV6-1	TRBJ2-3	CASSRGTPSSTDTQYF
TRBV2	TRBJ2-5	CASSDRLAVPTETQYF
TRBV6-5	TRBJ2-1	CASRAGSSYNEQFF
TRBV29-1	.	CSVPSRTGSHNEQYF
TRBV5-4	TRBJ2-7	CASSGGDHYEQYF
TRBV5-1	TRBJ2-3	CASSLAQGARDTQYF
TRBV27	TRBJ2-7	CASSLHPARGEQYF